This T cell receptor (beta chain) was obtained from a study of blood T cell repertoires in COVID-19. Overall study context: Samples taken during acute and convalescent COVID-19 were collected in the United States, Italy and Spain. PBMCs, B-cell-depleted T cells, or T cells were the source of the cDNA or gDNA that made up the material.

This CDR3 contains 16 residues. The V and J ends lost 3 bases and 3 bases respectively, with 18 bases between them. Per the germline V gene, CDR1 is GTSNPN and CDR2 is SVGIG (reference sequence). Assay used: immunoSEQ multiplex PCR; TCRdb lists only in-frame clones, some missing. In the table there are 300,000 to 350,000 clones, more than 75% of which are singletons. The chain combines TRBV30 with TRBJ2-4; tentatively, D is TRBD2 (5 bases). This receptor was obtained from a woman younger than 45 who had recovered from COVID-19. The sample was PBMCs or T cells enriched from blood (not recorded which). The CDR3 region has the DNA TGTGCCTGGAGCGTACTTCGGGCGCGGGTCAAAAACATTCAGTACTTC. It specifies CAWSVLRARVKNIQYF.